The present entry profiles one TCR beta chain with its context. What this receptor recognizes is not known. No base-level quality is on record; no much larger clone is a single base apart. The CDR3 holds 14 amino acids from the cysteine to the phenylalanine. The DNA shown is the 42-base CDR3, in frame from base 1. CDR1 and CDR2 are read off the germline V gene as SGHTA and FQGNSA. From V the trimming removes 10 bases and from J it removes 2 bases, while the gene matches leave 6 bases of the junction unaccounted for. The sample comes from a study of TIL therapy for anti-PD-1-resistant metastatic lung cancer (dated by TCRdb to about 2021). A note on the overall study: Enrolled patients had a median age of about 50 years (range roughly 35-85) and a median tumor PD-L1 proportion score of roughly 6%. The cohort was composed predominantly of lung adenocarcinoma, with several EGFR-mutant and two ALK-rearranged tumors included, and half of patients were identified as current or former smokers. A median non-synonymous tumor mutation burden of approximately 1.4 mutations per megabase was determined across the cohort by whole-exome sequencing. Clonotypes were tracked across tumor, expanded TIL product and serial blood samples by T cell receptor beta sequencing of tumor and peripheral blood. Paper-wide results and their limitations: The study protocol defined all tumor marker inferences as exploratory. High clonal turnover was observed in TIL culture, with many enriched product clones not detected in the baseline tumor, which suggested clonal contraction rather than faithful expansion. Higher clonality and lower diversity were observed in expanded TIL cultures than in baseline intratumoral T cells (median clonality roughly 6.3% vs 31%, p < 0.0001). Because the cohort was highly selected, with more treatment-naive, never-smoker and oncogene-addicted patients than is typical, generalizability is limited.

Explained via the paper, the time point label denotes: pre-treatment sample, taken before nivolumab and TIL therapy. Baseline tumor samples were excised metastases, mostly pleural nodules or supraclavicular lymph nodes, from the same resection used to grow TIL. Tumors were harvested prior to any PD-1/PD-L1 blockade, after which nivolumab was administered to patients, and lymphodepletion, expanded TIL infusion and IL-2 were given to patients who progressed. A phase I trial run at two centers enrolled adults with stage 4 NSCLC between late 2017 and January 2020. The samples were obtained from a phase I trial that was single-arm and open-label and tested tumor-infiltrating lymphocyte therapy combined with nivolumab in advanced non-small cell lung cancer. Portions of each resected tumor were snap-frozen in liquid nitrogen and were stored at -80 degrees C. Tumor regions of interest were selected on H&E sections using laser-capture macrodissection, ground into around 14 mg aliquots, and extracted using Qiagen Allprep kits.

The immunoSEQ v3 hsTCRB kit was used to amplify TCR beta CDR3 regions from genomic DNA through bias-controlled multiplex PCR. The TCR libraries were sequenced on an Illumina NextSeq 500 to 2 million or so read pairs for survey level or about 4.5-6 million read pairs for deep level. On the study's bioinformatics: Clonality was reported by immunoSEQ Analyzer software, which also assigned V, D and J genes and filtered out non-productive sequences. Repertoires were compared by productive Simpson clonality and by the Morisita overlap index of productive TRB rearrangements between infused TIL and blood. TCRdb retrieved this table from immuneACCESS and kept in-frame rearrangements only. Not all clones are present; in checked studies, unresolved V genes account for under half, and no reason is known for the remainder. From that table come the V and J calls and clone size; the DNA was used to work out D and trimming. The sample data list about 48,000 clones, and around 64% of these were observed just once. Less than 6.5% of the sample is in the top ten clones.

Sequencing was performed on tumor tissue, taken at baseline. This clonotype was sampled from a person between 25 and 79 years old with non-small cell lung cancer. This chain joins TRBV7-2 to TRBJ2-2; 8 junctional bases match TRBD2. The nucleotide sequence is given as TGTGCCACCAAGAGCGGGGGAAACACCGGGGAGCTGTTTTTT. Its translation reads: CATKSGGNTGELFF. The entire variable domain, with the stretches around the CDR3 drawn from the reference TRBV7-2 and TRBJ2-2 proteins, is GAGVSQSPSNKVTEKGKDVELRCDPISGHTALYWYRQSLGQGLEFLIYFQGNSAPDKSGLPSDRFSAERTGGSVSTLTIQRTQQEDSAVYLCATKSGGNTGELFFGEGSRLTVL.